A single sample is the source of the 27 T cell receptor beta chains below, sequenced in a study of regulatory T cells in long-lasting Graves disease. Library construction for TCR beta used iRepertoire HTBI primers and Arm-PCR of CDR3 regions. From the multiplex PCR reads, TCRdb called clonotypes with MiXCR, one entry per CDR3 protein. Here the sample spans 550,000 or so distinct CDR3 sequences, about 12% being singletons. The time point is: newly diagnosed GD, antithyroid drugs for less than 3 months. The TCR library was made from RNA that had been extracted from PBMCs in TRIzol. Separately, the same data were catalogued under a study of T cells in Graves' hyperthyroidism and ophthalmopathy.

This sample comprised peripheral blood mononuclear cells (PBMCs), obtained at new diagnosis, from a patient treated with antithyroid drugs. These receptors came from a woman between 25 and 40 years old with Graves disease.

In its sample, this clonotype was seen many times. The chain employs TRBV7-3 and TRBJ2-1, with 9 bases identical to TRBD1. The germline V gene encodes CDR1 SGHTA and CDR2 FQGTGA. V lost 5 bases, J lost 6 bases, and 8 bases stayed unmatched. The CDR3 is 15 amino acids. The CDR3 region is CASSPNRGQFNEQFF. CDR3 nucleotide sequence: TGTGCCAGCAGCCCTAACAGGGGGCAGTTCAATGAGCAGTTCTTC.

Many counts were recorded for this clonotype. The chain is built from TRBV20-1 and TRBJ2-5; 9 bases agree with TRBD2. The length of the CDR3 is 14 residues. With 1 base clipped from V and 4 bases from J, the junction kept 4 bases outside the gene matches. Looked up from germline, CDR1 is DFQATT and CDR2 is SNEGSKA (reference sequence). CDR3 sequence reads: CSARAGLALETQYF. For the CDR3, the DNA is TGCAGTGCTAGAGCCGGACTAGCGTTAGAGACCCAGTACTTC.

This clonotype was recorded at least ten times. The rearrangement links TRBV24-1 to TRBJ2-1; a weak D match, TRBD1 (5 bases). The V gene's germline CDR1 is KGHDR and CDR2 SFDVKD. Trimming pared 9 bases from V and 9 bases from J, leaving 8 bases between. CDR3 length equals 10 residues. The CDR3 DNA is TGTGCCACCGGGGCCGGTGAGCAGTTCTTC. As protein: CATGAGEQFF.

This clonotype was seen more than once but under ten times. V gene TRBV2 combines with J gene TRBJ2-1; 9 nucleotides line up with TRBD2. This CDR3 region has 14 residues. V trimming: 8 bases; J trimming: 7 bases; junction bases outside the gene matches: 9. Germline V CDR1 and CDR2: SNHLY, FYNNEI. The CDR3 nucleotides read TGTGCCAGCCGAGTTGCGGGAGGGCAGAATGAGCAGTTCTTC. Amino acid sequence: CASRVAGGQNEQFF.

This clonotype has at least ten counts. The chain couples TRBV12-3 or TRBV12-4 to TRBJ2-5, with a weak D call TRBD1 (5 bases). Between the trimmed V and J ends, which lost 1 base and 5 bases, there was a span of 14 bases. This CDR3 contains 15 residues. CDR3 residues: CASSLVWQGGETQYF. The CDR3 nucleotides read TGTGCCAGCAGTTTAGTTTGGCAGGGTGGCGAGACCCAGTACTTC.

This clonotype appeared many times. The chain uses TRBV20-1 and TRBJ2-7, with D possibly TRBD2 on 6 matching bases. The CDR3 spans 13 residues. V shed 4 bases and J shed 0 bases, with 10 bases lying between them. Germline V gene lookup returns CDR1 DFQATT and CDR2 SNEGSKA (reference sequence). The CDR3 region has the DNA TGCAGTGCTAAAGGGACTTACTCCTACGAGCAGTACTTC. Encoded protein: CSAKGTYSYEQYF.

This clonotype was counted at least ten times. This rearrangement joins TRBV11-2 to TRBJ2-7; TRBD2 matches 8 bases. The CDR3 loop spans 14 amino acids. Trimming removed 5 bases from V and 0 bases from J; junction bases left unmatched: 3. From germline, CDR1 is SGHAT and CDR2 FQNNGV. The CDR3 sequence: CASSGGGPSYEQYF. The CDR3 DNA reads as TGTGCCAGCAGCGGCGGGGGGCCCTCCTACGAGCAGTACTTC.

Ten or more counts support this clonotype. This chain links TRBV11-3 with TRBJ2-5; D remains ambiguous. CDR1 SGHNT and CDR2 YENEEA come from the germline V gene. The CDR3 spans 17 residues. The V end was cut by 1 base, the J end by 4 bases, with 19 bases between. The CDR3 DNA sequence: TGTGCCAGCAGCTTAGGCCGTAAGCCGTTTTTGTTAGAGACCCAGTACTTC. Translating gives CASSLGRKPFLLETQYF.

Concerning this clonotype: A much more abundant neighbour one base away suggests this may be a read error. The chain couples TRBV28 to TRBJ2-3; no clear D. CDR3 size: 13 residues. V was shortened by 6 bases and J by 5 bases, with 12 bases between the two germline ends. The germline CDR1 and CDR2 sequences are MDHEN and SYDVKM. This chain's CDR3 is CASSYHLVDTQYF. DNA for the CDR3: TGTGCCAGCAGCTACCACCTTGTAGATACGCAGTATTTT.

Turning to this clonotype: With a much larger clone just one base away, this may be a read error. The genes are TRBV10-2 and TRBJ1-1, with no clear D. The CDR3 runs to 14 residues. Germline V gene sequence: CDR1 WSHSY, CDR2 SAAADI. In DNA form, the CDR3 reads TGCGACAGCAGTGACACGGGTCGTTGGGGTGAAGCTTTCTTT. It yields the protein CDSSDTGRWGEAFF.

A note on this clonotype: This may be a read error: a much more frequent sequence differs by one nucleotide. CDR3 DNA sequence: TGTGCCAGCAGCTTAAACGGACATTTTAATTCACCCCTCCACTTT. Its translation is CASSLNGHFNSPLHF. The chain couples TRBV13 to TRBJ1-6; the D gene is possibly TRBD1 (5 bases). The V gene lost 2 bases and the J gene lost 6 bases, with 11 bases spanning the gap. Germline V gene data show CDR1 as PRHDT and CDR2 as FYEKMQ (reference sequence). The CDR3 totals 15 residues.

The chain recombines TRBV18 with TRBJ1-5; D unresolved. The length of the CDR3 is 14 residues. V lost 3 bases and J 3 bases, leaving 9 bases between the germline ends. Germline V gene data show CDR1 as KGHSH and CDR2 as LQKENI. Written as DNA, the CDR3 is TGTGCCAGCTCACCTTTGGGGATCAATCAGCCCCAGCATTTT. Amino acids: CASSPLGINQPQHF.

V and J are TRBV6-1 and TRBJ2-7; perhaps TRBD2 as D (6 bases). Germline V gene data show CDR1 as MNHNS and CDR2 as SASEGT. The CDR3 has 12 residues. The V end lost 8 bases, the J end lost 2 bases, and 10 bases lay between the germline ends. The CDR3 sequence: CASGGEPYEQYF. The CDR3 DNA sequence: TGTGCCAGCGGAGGGGAACCCTACGAGCAGTACTTC.

This clonotype was detected many times. This rearrangement joins TRBV30 to TRBJ2-5, with D perhaps matching TRBD1 (5 bases). Trimming removed 0 bases at V and 4 bases at J, with 12 bases between. Germline-derived CDR1 and CDR2 are GTSNPN and SVGIG (reference sequence). The CDR3 runs to 14 residues. CDR3 in amino acids: CAWSVGAQGETQYF. CDR3 DNA sequence: TGTGCCTGGAGTGTAGGGGCGCAGGGAGAGACCCAGTACTTC.

The chain recombines TRBV5-1 with TRBJ2-2; weak D call: TRBD2 (5 bases). Trimming removed 4 bases from V and 1 base from J, with 8 bases in between. The V gene's germline CDR1 is SGHRS and CDR2 YFSETQ. This CDR3 contains 14 residues. The DNA for the CDR3 is TGCGCCAGCAGCCGGGATTGGAACACCGGGGAGCTGTTTTTT. Encoded protein: CASSRDWNTGELFF.

The rearrangement joins TRBV18 to TRBJ2-6; D is possibly TRBD2 (5 bases). V was cut by 4 bases and J by 1 base, with 17 bases left in between. The CDR3 totals 18 residues. Germline V lookup: CDR1 KGHSH, CDR2 LQKENI. The CDR3 nucleotides read TGTGCCAGCTCACTCCGGACTGGATTCAATTCTGGGGCCAACGTCCTGACTTTC. Amino acids: CASSLRTGFNSGANVLTF. The whole variable domain, filled in from reference TRBV18 and TRBJ2-6, reads NAGVMQNPRHLVRRRGQEARLRCSPMKGHSHVYWYRQLPEEGLKFMVYLQKENIIDESGMPKERFSAEFPKEGPSILRIQQVVRGDSAAYFCASSLRTGFNSGANVLTFGAGSRLTVL.

The chain links TRBV5-8 to TRBJ1-5; a weak D match, TRBD1 (5 bases). Germline-derived CDR1 and CDR2 are SGHTS and YDEGEE. The CDR3 has 15 amino acids. Trimming cost V 4 bases and J 7 bases, with 18 bases left between them. This CDR3 is CASSPGTGIEQPQHF. DNA for the CDR3: TGTGCCAGCAGCCCCGGTACAGGAATAGAGCAGCCCCAGCATTTT.

The V gene is TRBV24-1, the J gene TRBJ2-2; no firm D call. CDR1 is KGHDR, CDR2 SFDVKD, per germline. Trimming shortened V by 4 bases and J by 5 bases, and 10 bases separated the two germline ends. The length of the CDR3 is 14 residues. The CDR3 sequence is CATSESGRTGELFF. Here the CDR3 DNA reads TGTGCCACCAGTGAGTCCGGTCGGACCGGGGAGCTGTTTTTT.

The chain uses TRBV4-1 and TRBJ1-1, with D possibly being TRBD1 (5 bases). V shed 3 bases and J shed 3 bases, with 11 bases lying between them. This CDR3 is 14 amino acids long. Germline V gene sequence: CDR1 MGHRA, CDR2 YSYEKL. The CDR3 is CASSHVDTHTEAFF. As DNA, the CDR3 is TGCGCCAGCAGCCATGTGGACACTCACACTGAAGCTTTCTTT.

A few counts support this clonotype. This clone may be a read error of a much larger clone one base away. The CDR3 ends on some other residue instead of the conserved phenylalanine or tryptophan, so this is likely a read error. This chain links TRBV5-5 with TRBJ1-1, with D possibly TRBD1 on 5 matching bases. This CDR3 has 15 residues. V was pared by 4 bases and J by 7 bases, with 20 bases between. Germline V gene data show CDR1 as SGHKS and CDR2 as YYEKEE (reference sequence). Written as DNA, the CDR3 is TGTGCCAGCAGCGTACAAAGCGGGACTCCTGTTGAAGCTTTCCTT. This gives the protein CASSVQSGTPVEAFL.

Remarks on this clonotype: Since a much larger clone is just one base distant, this may be a read error. The CDR3 DNA follows: TGTGCCAGCAGCTTAAAACAGGGCTATGGCTACACCTTC. Protein: CASSLKQGYGYTF. V is TRBV11-2 and J is TRBJ1-2; perhaps TRBD1 as D (6 bases). V lost 2 bases, J lost 4 bases, and 8 bases lay in between. This CDR3 contains 13 residues. Germline V lookup: CDR1 SGHAT, CDR2 FQNNGV.

This clonotype has at least ten counts. This chain joins TRBV2 and TRBJ1-2; D is unresolved. V was trimmed by 4 bases and J by 4 bases, leaving 16 bases between them. CDR1 SNHLY and CDR2 FYNNEI come from the germline V gene. The CDR3 loop spans 15 amino acids. CDR3 nucleotide sequence: TGTGCCAGCAGTGGAAGGGCCGGGAGGAGCTATGGCTACACCTTC. Protein product: CASSGRAGRSYGYTF.

This clonotype has at least ten counts. The CDR3 sequence is CASSLDRLGNEQYF. The CDR3 DNA reads as TGTGCCAGCAGCTTAGATCGGTTAGGGAACGAGCAGTACTTC. V gene TRBV7-8 combines with J gene TRBJ2-7; D is undetermined. The CDR3 is 14 amino acids. Germline values: CDR1 SGHVS, CDR2 FQNEAQ. V was cut by 1 base and J by 5 bases, with 12 bases left in between. Full variable domain (remainder filled in from reference TRBV7-8 and TRBJ2-7): GAGVSQSPRYKVAKRGQDVALRCDPISGHVSLFWYQQALGQGPEFLTYFQNEAQLDKSGLPSDRFFAERPEGSVSTLKIQRTQQEDSAVYLCASSLDRLGNEQYFGPGTRLTVT.

This clonotype was seen many times. The gene calls are TRBV2 and TRBJ2-5, with D possibly being TRBD1 (5 bases). Trimming left V 5 bases short and J 1 base short, with 17 bases between. This CDR3 spans 16 amino acids. CDR1 and CDR2 from the germline V gene are SNHLY and FYNNEI. This chain's CDR3 is CASSPGRGWGQETQYF. The CDR3 coding sequence is TGTGCCAGCAGTCCCGGAAGGGGATGGGGCCAAGAGACCCAGTACTTC.

This clonotype appeared many times. The chain combines TRBV11-2 with TRBJ2-5, with TRBD2 identical over 8 bases. J was trimmed by 4 bases and V by 2 bases; bases with no gene match: 12. Germline-derived CDR1 and CDR2 are SGHAT and FQNNGV. This CDR3 spans 17 amino acids. The CDR3, as DNA: TGTGCCAGCAGCTTATTCTTTACGGGAGGGCGCTCAGAGACCCAGTACTTC. It specifies CASSLFFTGGRSETQYF.

Ten or more counts support this clonotype. This chain uses TRBV30 with TRBJ2-1; a weak D match, TRBD1 (5 bases). Trimming shortened V by 0 bases and J by 9 bases, and 15 bases separated the two germline ends. This CDR3 has 14 amino acids. From germline, CDR1 is GTSNPN and CDR2 SVGIG (reference sequence). CDR3 nucleotide sequence: TGTGCCTGGAGTGTAACAGGTGGAGTGAGTGAGCAGTTCTTC. It codes for CAWSVTGGVSEQFF.

This clonotype was seen many times. CDR3: CASSMDPETQYF. CDR3 bases: TGTGCCAGCAGCATGGATCCGGAGACCCAGTACTTC. The rearrangement links TRBV7-8 to TRBJ2-5; D unclear. The CDR3 runs 12 residues. The V gene's germline CDR1 is SGHVS and CDR2 FQNEAQ. The germline V and J ends were trimmed by 5 bases and 5 bases, with 9 bases remaining between them.